The 26 T cell receptor beta chains below were found in one sample sequenced in a study of breast tumors, draining lymph nodes, adjacent tissues. In TCRdb, the multiplex PCR reads were re-called with MiXCR into one record per CDR3 protein. The sample shows around 20,000 distinct CDR3 sequences, 25% to 35% of them seen only once. The sequenced sample consisted of breast tumor tissue. Receptor source: a female donor with breast cancer. Some clones in this sample may be carry-over from other donors' samples.

This chain connects TRBV6-2 or TRBV6-3 to TRBJ2-1, with D perhaps TRBD1 (5 bases). The V gene's germline CDR1 is MNHEY and CDR2 SVGEGT. Trimming shortened V by 7 bases and J by 1 base, and 11 bases separated the two germline ends. This CDR3 is built from 14 residues. The DNA of the CDR3 is TGTGCCAGCAACCTTCAGGGTTCCTACAATGAGCAGTTCTTC. Encoded protein: CASNLQGSYNEQFF.

In the case of this clonotype: A much more abundant neighbour one base away suggests this may be a read error. This chain joins TRBV18 and TRBJ2-5; 10 bases are a match to TRBD2. Germline CDR1 and CDR2: KGHSH and LQKENI. This CDR3 is built from 16 residues. CDR3 region: CAGSPPSGRARETQYF. The CDR3 DNA sequence: TGTGCCGGCTCACCTCCAAGCGGGAGGGCCAGAGAGACCCAGTACTTC. The full variable domain, in which reference TRBV18 and TRBJ2-5 provide the parts outside the CDR3, is NAGVMQNPRHLVRRRGQEARLRCSPMKGHSHVYWYRQLPEEGLKFMVYLQKENIIDESGMPKERFSAEFPKEGPSILRIQQVVRGDSAAYFCAGSPPSGRARETQYFGPGTRLLVL.

This clonotype was observed many times. The genes are TRBV25-1 and TRBJ2-2, with D tentatively TRBD1 (5 bases). The CDR3 covers 16 residues. V lost 7 bases, J lost 1 base, and 16 bases lay in between. The germline V gene has CDR1 MGHDK and CDR2 SYGVNS. The CDR3 is CASTSQNTGNTGELFF. CDR3 nucleotide sequence: TGTGCCAGCACCTCCCAAAACACAGGGAACACCGGGGAGCTGTTTTTT.

This clonotype showed up many times. The chain carries TRBV5-6 and TRBJ2-1, with 8 bases aligning to TRBD2. The junction had 7 bases not matched to a gene; V was cut back by 0 bases and J by 2 bases. Germline V CDR1 and CDR2: SGHDT, YYEEEE. CDR3 length equals 17 residues. The CDR3 reads CASSLADRAGAYNEQFF. CDR3 coding DNA: TGTGCCAGCAGCTTGGCCGATAGAGCGGGAGCCTACAATGAGCAGTTCTTC.

This clonotype was observed many times. The chain has TRBV3-1 and TRBJ2-1, with TRBD1 identical over 9 bases. CDR1 is LGHDT and CDR2 is YNNKEL in the germline V gene (reference sequence). The CDR3 spans 14 residues. The V segment lost 4 bases and the J segment 6 bases; nucleotides outside the gene matches: 4. CDR3 loop: CASSRGTGSNEQFF. In DNA, the CDR3 is TGTGCCAGCAGCCGGGGGACAGGGTCCAATGAGCAGTTCTTC.

The V gene is TRBV5-1, the J gene TRBJ2-7; 9 nucleotides align to TRBD2. Germline V lookup: CDR1 SGHRS, CDR2 YFSETQ. The CDR3 totals 15 residues. V lost 6 bases and J lost 5; bases outside the gene matches: 12. CDR3 DNA: TGCGCCAGCAACCTAGCAGCGGGAGGCGTCAACGAGCAGTACTTC. Its protein product is CASNLAAGGVNEQYF. The full variable domain, in which reference TRBV5-1 and TRBJ2-7 provide the parts outside the CDR3, is KAGVTQTPRYLIKTRGQQVTLSCSPISGHRSVSWYQQTPGQGLQFLFEYFSETQRNKGNFPGRFSGRQFSNSRSEMNVSTLELGDSALYLCASNLAAGGVNEQYFGPGTRLTVT.

The rearrangement links TRBV24-1 to TRBJ2-1; possible D gene TRBD1, 7 bases. This CDR3 contains 17 residues. Germline V lookup: CDR1 KGHDR, CDR2 SFDVKD. V was clipped by 1 base and J by 7 bases, with 19 bases between them. In DNA form, the CDR3 reads TGTGCCACCAGTGATTTTCGGGCGGGAAGGGGGCGGAATGAGCAGTTCTTC. Translating gives CATSDFRAGRGRNEQFF.

This clonotype has a count of ten or more. V gene TRBV10-3 combines with J gene TRBJ2-5; D perhaps matches TRBD1 (5 bases). Germline CDR1 and CDR2: ENHRY and SYGVKD. V dropped 1 base and J dropped 2 bases, with 14 bases sitting between them. The CDR3 runs 16 residues. The DNA for the CDR3 is TGTGCCATCAGTGAGTACAGGCCGGCCCCTCAAGAGACCCAGTACTTC. Encoded protein: CAISEYRPAPQETQYF.

Many counts were recorded for this clonotype. In DNA form, the CDR3 reads TGTGCCAGCAGCTTCGAGACGGGCTATAATTCACCCCTCCACTTT. It is translated as CASSFETGYNSPLHF. V and J are TRBV7-2 and TRBJ1-6; D gene ambiguous. CDR1 and CDR2 from the germline V gene are SGHTA and FQGNSA. Trimming stripped 3 bases from V and 3 bases from J, with 9 bases between. This CDR3 has 15 amino acids.

This clonotype was seen ten or more times. J is TRBJ2-3 and V is TRBV7-9; a possible D gene is TRBD1 (6 bases). This CDR3 contains 15 residues. V lost 5 bases, J lost 5 bases, and 17 bases lay in between. CDR1 and CDR2 (germline): SEHNR, FQNEAQ (reference sequence). Written as DNA, the CDR3 is TGTGCCAGCAGCGCGAGGGTGGGGGCCATAGATACGCAGTATTTT. The encoded protein is CASSARVGAIDTQYF.

The CDR3 is CASSKDRGTEAFF. The CDR3 DNA is TGTGCCAGCAGTAAGGACAGGGGGACTGAAGCTTTCTTT. The chain joins TRBV12-3 or TRBV12-4 to TRBJ1-1, with TRBD1 matching 10 bases. V shed 5 bases and J 5 bases; nucleotides not matched to a gene: 2. The CDR3 loop spans 13 amino acids.

V gene TRBV20-1 combines with J gene TRBJ2-3; D gene ambiguous. The CDR3 has 12 amino acids. V lost 3 bases, J lost 1 base, and 5 bases lay in between. Germline CDR1 is DFQATT and CDR2 is SNEGSKA (reference sequence). CDR3 nucleotide sequence: TGCAGTGCTAGGGTCCGCACAGATACGCAGTATTTT. Its protein product is CSARVRTDTQYF.

This clonotype was seen many times. J is TRBJ1-6 and V is TRBV4-3; 11 bases are shared with TRBD1. Germline lookup yields CDR1 LGHNA and CDR2 YSLEER. This CDR3 has 15 residues. Trimming took 3 bases from V and 8 from J; bases not matched to a gene: 3. CDR3 DNA: TGCGCCAGCAGCCATAGGACAGGGGGCGATTCACCCCTCCACTTT. As protein: CASSHRTGGDSPLHF.

The chain recombines TRBV6-2 or TRBV6-3 with TRBJ1-4, with a tentative D call TRBD1 (5 bases). V dropped 6 bases and J dropped 5 bases, with 13 bases sitting between them. The CDR3 consists of 14 residues. Germline lookup yields CDR1 MNHEY and CDR2 SVGEGT. The CDR3 DNA is TGTGCCAGCAGCCCCGGGACGGGGAATGAAAAACTGTTTTTT. Translating it yields CASSPGTGNEKLFF.

This clonotype has ten or more counts. V usage is TRBV18 and J usage is TRBJ2-1; 11 nucleotides align to TRBD2. Germline CDR1 KGHSH, CDR2 LQKENI. The CDR3 is 15 residues long. Trimming took 3 bases from V and 8 from J; bases not matched to a gene: 6. The CDR3 protein is CASSPFSGRVHEQFF. The CDR3 nucleotides are TGTGCCAGCTCACCTTTTAGCGGGAGGGTACATGAGCAGTTCTTC.

This clonotype was seen at least ten times. The chain links TRBV28 to TRBJ2-3; D not certain. V was cut by 6 bases and J by 3 bases, with 10 bases left in between. The CDR3 is made up of 13 amino acids. The germline gives CDR1 MDHEN, CDR2 SYDVKM. The CDR3 DNA reads TGTGCCAGCAGATCTCGAGGTACAGATACGCAGTATTTT. Its translation is CASRSRGTDTQYF. Looking up the rest from reference TRBV28 and TRBJ2-3 gives the full variable domain: DVKVTQSSRYLVKRTGEKVFLECVQDMDHENMFWYRQDPGLGLRLIYFSYDVKMKEKGDIPEGYSVSREKKERFSLILESASTNQTSMYLCASRSRGTDTQYFGPGTRLTVL.

By its share, this clonotype is medium-sized. The chain employs TRBV14 and TRBJ2-7; D uncertain. Germline CDR1 reads SGHDN; CDR2 reads FVKESK. CDR3 length: 15 amino acids. The V and J ends lost 0 bases and 0 bases respectively, with 9 bases between them. CDR3 in DNA: TGTGCCAGCAGCCAAGACGCCTACAGCTCCTACGAGCAGTACTTC. Protein product: CASSQDAYSSYEQYF.

CDR3 region: CASSLSGVYNEQFF. In DNA form, the CDR3 reads TGTGCCAGCAGTTTAAGCGGGGTATACAATGAGCAGTTCTTC. The J gene is TRBJ2-1, the V gene TRBV28, with 7 bases that match TRBD2. This CDR3 contains 14 residues. Trimming took 2 bases from V and 4 from J; bases not matched to a gene: 2. Germline V CDR1 and CDR2: MDHEN, SYDVKM. Complete variable domain (other parts from reference TRBV28 and TRBJ2-1): DVKVTQSSRYLVKRTGEKVFLECVQDMDHENMFWYRQDPGLGLRLIYFSYDVKMKEKGDIPEGYSVSREKKERFSLILESASTNQTSMYLCASSLSGVYNEQFFGPGTRLTVL.

As for this clonotype: A much more abundant neighbour one base away suggests this may be a read error. J is TRBJ2-5 and V is TRBV25-1; the match to TRBD1 covers 7 bases. Germline CDR1 reads MGHDK; CDR2 reads SYGVNS. This CDR3 has 13 residues. The chain's CDR3 is CPSSEGTEETQYF. The CDR3 DNA reads as TGTCCCAGCAGTGAGGGGACAGAAGAGACCCAGTACTTC.

In the case of this clonotype: With a much larger clone just one base away, this may be a read error. The genes are TRBV28 and TRBJ2-7; D unclear. This CDR3 is built from 14 residues. Deletions cut 3 bases from V and 2 bases from J, with 11 bases between. CDR1 and CDR2 (germline): MDHEN, SYDVKM. The CDR3 loop is CASSFIRTAYEQYF. The CDR3 nucleotides are TGTGCCAGCAGTTTTATCCGGACGGCCTACGAGCAGTACTTC.

This clonotype was seen just once. The rearrangement uses TRBV30 and TRBJ1-2; D not resolved. Germline loops: CDR1 GTSNPN, CDR2 SVGIG (reference sequence). V dropped 0 bases and J dropped 4 bases, with 6 bases sitting between them. The CDR3 sequence is 12 residues long. CDR3 DNA: TGTGCCTGGAGTGTTGGAGGCTATGGCTACACCTTC. Its protein product is CAWSVGGYGYTF.

This clonotype came up many times. V usage is TRBV7-9 and J usage is TRBJ2-5, with D perhaps TRBD2 (6 bases). Looked up from germline, CDR1 is SEHNR and CDR2 is FQNEAQ (reference sequence). Trimming removed 0 bases from V and 5 bases from J, with 16 bases in between. The CDR3 spans 16 residues. The CDR3 nucleotides read TGTGCCAGCAGCTTAGCTTTGGAGGGACGAACGGAGACCCAGTACTTC. Translation gives CASSLALEGRTETQYF.

V is TRBV6-1 and J is TRBJ1-4, with 7 positions matching TRBD1. CDR3 size: 13 residues. In germline, CDR1 is MNHNS, CDR2 SASEGT. V shed 6 bases, J shed 7 bases, and the junction held 5 bases outside the gene matches. For the CDR3, the DNA is TGTGCCAGCAGAGGACAGGCAGGTGAAAAACTGTTTTTT. It codes for CASRGQAGEKLFF.

The chain links TRBV6-2 or TRBV6-3 to TRBJ2-2; no firm D call. Germline loops: CDR1 MNHEY, CDR2 SVGEGT. The germline V and J ends were trimmed by 5 bases and 3 bases, with 7 bases remaining between them. This CDR3 comprises 13 residues. CDR3 sequence: CASSRVDTGELFF. CDR3 sequence (DNA): TGTGCCAGCAGTAGAGTAGACACCGGGGAGCTGTTTTTT.

Concerning this clonotype itself: The junction departs from germline at one end; a sequencing error may be responsible. CDR3 protein: CGARGLGDGYGYTF. The CDR3 nucleotides are TGCGGTGCTAGAGGTTTGGGGGACGGCTATGGCTACACCTTC. The rearrangement joins TRBV20-1 to TRBJ1-2, with a tentative D call TRBD1 (5 bases). CDR1 is DFQATT, CDR2 SNEGSKA, per germline (reference sequence). CDR3 length: 14 amino acids.

This clonotype has at least ten counts. The V call is TRBV7-6, the J call TRBJ1-2; TRBD1 agrees at 7 bases. Germline-derived CDR1 and CDR2 are SGHVS and FNYEAQ. V lost 1 base, J lost 0 bases, and 2 bases stayed unmatched. CDR3 length equals 15 residues. CDR3 region: CASSLGTGANYGYTF. The DNA for the CDR3 is TGTGCCAGCAGCTTAGGGACAGGTGCTAACTATGGCTACACCTTC. Drawing the rest from reference TRBV7-6 and TRBJ1-2, the complete variable domain is GAGVSQSPRYKVTKRGQDVALRCDPISGHVSLYWYRQALGQGPEFLTYFNYEAQQDKSGLPNDRFSAERPEGSISTLTIQRTEQRDSAMYRCASSLGTGANYGYTFGSGTRLTVV.